One sample yielded the 31 T cell receptor beta chains listed below, sequenced in a study of cytomegalovirus exposure and HLA in healthy donors. Researchers ran the PCR with 60 Vbeta and 13 Jbeta primers. Clones were sequenced by immunoSEQ multiplex PCR, and TCRdb holds only the in-frame ones, with some missing. The sample has around 68,000 clones, about three quarters seen once. Specimen: PBMCs. These TCRs come from a woman aged 25 to 39 in good health and CMV-seropositive.

This clone has just one count. V gene TRBV6-5 combines with J gene TRBJ2-6; 7 bases are shared with TRBD1. The length of the CDR3 is 16 residues. CDR1 and CDR2 (germline): MNHEY, SVGAGI. The trim removed 4 bases at V and 0 bases at J, leaving 3 bases unmatched. The CDR3 nucleotides read TGTGCCAGCAGTTGGACAGGTGCCTCTGGGGCCAACGTCCTGACTTTC. The encoded protein is CASSWTGASGANVLTF.

This chain links TRBV7-9 with TRBJ2-5; D not certain. This CDR3 comprises 14 residues. Per germline, CDR1 SEHNR and CDR2 FQNEAQ (reference sequence). V was clipped by 4 bases and J by 2 bases, with 11 bases between them. CDR3 sequence: CASSSESIQETQYF. The DNA for the CDR3 is TGTGCCAGCAGCTCCGAGTCGATACAAGAGACCCAGTACTTC.

The chain combines TRBV9 with TRBJ2-7; TRBD2 aligns across 10 bases. This CDR3 is 15 amino acids long. Per the germline V gene, CDR1 is SGDLS and CDR2 is YYNGEE. The trim removed 0 bases at V and 6 bases at J, leaving 6 bases unmatched. DNA of the CDR3: TGTGCCAGCAGCGTAGAGCTAGCGGGAGTTAGCGAGCAGTACTTC. It encodes CASSVELAGVSEQYF.

Concerning this clone itself: This sample includes further DNA sequences coding for the same CDR3. The chain joins TRBV5-1 to TRBJ1-1; 8 nucleotides align to TRBD1. The CDR3 runs 13 residues. Per the germline V gene, CDR1 is SGHRS and CDR2 is YFSETQ. Trimming took 0 bases from V and 7 from J; bases not matched to a gene: 2. The CDR3 protein is CASSLDRGSEAFF. The CDR3 region has the DNA TGCGCCAGCAGCTTGGACAGGGGGAGTGAAGCTTTCTTT.

The V call is TRBV7-9, the J call TRBJ2-7, with D possibly matching TRBD1 (5 bases). V was shortened by 2 bases and J by 0 bases, with 8 bases between the two germline ends. Germline V CDR1 and CDR2: SEHNR, FQNEAQ (reference sequence). This CDR3 region has 14 residues. CDR3 loop: CASSLWGSSYEQYF. The DNA of the CDR3 is TGTGCCAGCAGCTTATGGGGCAGCTCCTACGAGCAGTACTTC.

The chain couples TRBV7-8 to TRBJ2-2; 11 positions match TRBD2. The germline V gene encodes CDR1 SGHVS and CDR2 FQNEAQ. The CDR3 has 14 amino acids. Unmatched junction bases numbered 3, after V lost 6 bases and J lost 6 bases. The CDR3 reads CASRVAGGAGELFF. The CDR3 DNA sequence: TGTGCCAGCAGGGTAGCGGGAGGGGCCGGGGAGCTGTTTTTT.

This chain links TRBV6-6 with TRBJ1-2; a weak D match, TRBD1 (6 bases). Germline V lookup: CDR1 MNHNY, CDR2 SVGAGI (reference sequence). Trimming stripped 0 bases from V and 4 bases from J, with 9 bases between. The CDR3 runs to 14 residues. CDR3 DNA: TGTGCCAGCAGTTACTCACTGGACAGCTATGGCTACACCTTC. It yields the protein CASSYSLDSYGYTF.

V is TRBV19 and J is TRBJ2-7; TRBD2 matches at 8 bases. The junction had 5 bases not matched to a gene; V was cut back by 5 bases and J by 2 bases. The V gene's germline CDR1 is LNHDA and CDR2 SQIVND (reference sequence). CDR3 size: 14 residues. Written as DNA, the CDR3 is TGTGCCAGTAGTGTGGGACTAGGCGCCTACGAGCAGTACTTC. Its translation is CASSVGLGAYEQYF.

This sequence joins TRBV27 and TRBJ1-1, with D tentatively TRBD1 (5 bases). Germline CDR1 reads MNHEY; CDR2 reads SMNVEV (reference sequence). CDR3 length: 15 residues. V dropped 5 bases and J dropped 0 bases, with 13 bases sitting between them. The CDR3 here is CASSPQTELNTEAFF. DNA of the CDR3: TGTGCCAGCAGTCCCCAGACAGAGTTGAACACTGAAGCTTTCTTT.

V and J are TRBV10-2 and TRBJ2-1; D is unclear. The CDR3 length is 12 residues. The V end lost 4 bases, the J end lost 6 bases, and 7 bases lay between the germline ends. The V gene's germline CDR1 is WSHSY and CDR2 SAAADI. CDR3 sequence (DNA): TGCGCCAGCAGTGGAATAGCCAATGAGCAGTTCTTC. It yields the protein CASSGIANEQFF.

CDR3 DNA: TGTGCCAGCAGCTTGGGTAGCGGGATGGCCGGGGAGCTGTTTTTT. The encoded protein is CASSLGSGMAGELFF. The rearrangement uses TRBV7-9 and TRBJ2-2, with 8 bases fitting TRBD2. The CDR3 runs 15 residues. Germline CDR1 and CDR2: SEHNR and FQNEAQ (reference sequence). Trimming took 3 bases from V and 6 from J; bases not matched to a gene: 6.

The chain links TRBV15 to TRBJ2-5; D unclear. The CDR3 sequence is 14 residues long. Between the trimmed V and J ends, which lost 3 bases and 0 bases, there was a span of 8 bases. CDR1 is LNHNV and CDR2 is YYDKDF in the germline V gene (reference sequence). The CDR3 loop reads CATSSGDHQETQYF. The CDR3 coding sequence is TGTGCCACCAGCAGTGGAGATCACCAAGAGACCCAGTACTTC. Together with reference TRBV15 and TRBJ2-5, the CDR3 gives the full variable domain: DAMVIQNPRYQVTQFGKPVTLSCSQTLNHNVMYWYQQKSSQAPKLLFHYYDKDFNNEADTPDNFQSRRPNTSFCFLDIRSPGLGDTAMYLCATSSGDHQETQYFGPGTRLLVL.

The V gene is TRBV6-6, the J gene TRBJ1-6, with D possibly being TRBD1 (6 bases). The V end was cut by 8 bases, the J end by 7 bases, with 21 bases between. The CDR3 is made up of 16 amino acids. CDR1 is MNHNY and CDR2 is SVGAGI in the germline V gene (reference sequence). The CDR3 loop is CASGNLDRRLNSPLHF. CDR3 coding DNA: TGTGCCAGCGGGAATTTGGACAGAAGACTCAATTCACCCCTCCACTTT.

The table lists this clone with a few counts. Other DNA variants within this sample encode the same CDR3. The J gene is TRBJ1-2, the V gene TRBV6-1, with a possible D match to TRBD1 (6 bases). Between the trimmed V and J ends, which lost 2 bases and 4 bases, there was a span of 8 bases. The CDR3 totals 13 residues. Per the germline V gene, CDR1 is MNHNS and CDR2 is SASEGT. The DNA for the CDR3 is TGTGCCAGCAGTGAAAGGGGGGGCTATGGCTACACCTTC. Amino acid sequence: CASSERGGYGYTF.

This clone occurred a few times. The chain links TRBV6-6 to TRBJ1-1; maybe TRBD1 (5 bases). The V gene lost 7 bases and the J gene lost 10 bases, with 19 bases spanning the gap. The CDR3 consists of 13 residues. Germline CDR1 reads MNHNY; CDR2 reads SVGAGI (reference sequence). CDR3: CASIKRDPNGAFF. The CDR3, as DNA: TGTGCCAGCATCAAGCGGGACCCCAACGGAGCTTTCTTT.

This chain connects TRBV6-5 to TRBJ1-1; 9 bases line up with TRBD1. This CDR3 is built from 14 residues. The germline CDR1 and CDR2 sequences are MNHEY and SVGAGI. V trimming: 2 bases; J trimming: 5 bases; junction bases outside the gene matches: 3. Here the CDR3 DNA reads TGTGCCAGCAGTTACGTACAGGGGGCTACTGAAGCTTTCTTT. Encoded protein: CASSYVQGATEAFF.

The chain couples TRBV7-8 to TRBJ1-4, with 7 bases that match TRBD1. J gave up 2 bases and V 1 base, and 1 base lay outside the gene matches. The germline CDR1 and CDR2 sequences are SGHVS and FQNEAQ. The CDR3 is 15 amino acids. CDR3 sequence (DNA): TGTGCCAGCAGCTTAGGGGACAGTACTAATGAAAAACTGTTTTTT. Its translation: CASSLGDSTNEKLFF.

This clone occurred once. This CDR3 reads CATSRGLAGKAGELFF. The DNA for the CDR3 is TGTGCCACCAGCAGAGGACTAGCGGGAAAAGCCGGGGAGCTGTTTTTT. The rearrangement joins TRBV15 to TRBJ2-2; TRBD2 matches at 11 bases. Per germline, CDR1 LNHNV and CDR2 YYDKDF (reference sequence). Trimming took 1 base from V and 6 from J; bases not matched to a gene: 4. CDR3 length equals 16 residues. Complete variable domain (other parts from reference TRBV15 and TRBJ2-2): DAMVIQNPRYQVTQFGKPVTLSCSQTLNHNVMYWYQQKSSQAPKLLFHYYDKDFNNEADTPDNFQSRRPNTSFCFLDIRSPGLGDTAMYLCATSRGLAGKAGELFFGEGSRLTVL.

The V and J genes are TRBV10-3 and TRBJ2-2, with TRBD2 matching over 7 bases. The V gene end was trimmed by 6 bases and the J gene end by 4 bases; junction bases not matched to a gene: 11. Germline V CDR1 and CDR2: ENHRY, SYGVKD. This CDR3 is 16 amino acids long. The CDR3 region has the DNA TGTGCCATCAGCCGGGGGGTGCTAGACGGCACCGGGGAGCTGTTTTTT. Residues: CAISRGVLDGTGELFF.

V gene TRBV9 combines with J gene TRBJ2-7; no reliable D call. V was trimmed by 0 bases and J by 3 bases, leaving 7 bases between them. This CDR3 contains 13 residues. Germline V gene lookup returns CDR1 SGDLS and CDR2 YYNGEE. CDR3 loop: CASSVGAGYEQYF. CDR3 nucleotides: TGTGCCAGCAGCGTAGGGGCAGGCTACGAGCAGTACTTC.

This clone has only a few counts. Here the CDR3 DNA reads TGTGCCTGGACTCCGGGACTAGCGGGAGTACAGTTTACGGGGGAGCTGTTTTTT. It translates to CAWTPGLAGVQFTGELFF. J is TRBJ2-2 and V is TRBV30, with 14 bases aligning to TRBD2. The trim removed 4 bases at V and 8 bases at J, leaving 15 bases unmatched. The CDR3 runs to 18 residues. The germline V gene encodes CDR1 GTSNPN and CDR2 SVGIG (reference sequence).

V is TRBV28 and J is TRBJ2-3; 10 bases agree with TRBD2. Germline V lookup: CDR1 MDHEN, CDR2 SYDVKM. The ends lost 5 bases at V and 2 bases at J; junction bases unmatched: 4. CDR3 size: 15 residues. This CDR3 reads CASSRLAGLTDTQYF. Here the CDR3 DNA reads TGTGCCAGCAGTCGACTAGCGGGTCTCACAGATACGCAGTATTTT.

The rearrangement joins TRBV18 to TRBJ2-6, with TRBD2 matching 11 bases. Unmatched junction bases numbered 8, after V lost 3 bases and J lost 1 base. The CDR3 runs to 19 residues. In germline, CDR1 is KGHSH, CDR2 LQKENI. CDR3 DNA sequence: TGTGCCAGCTCACCCCCCCCTAGCGGGAGGAATTCTGGGGCCAACGTCCTGACTTTC. Its translation is CASSPPPSGRNSGANVLTF.

The chain uses TRBV28 and TRBJ1-5, with D possibly matching TRBD1 (5 bases). Trimming shortened V by 7 bases and J by 2 bases, and 21 bases separated the two germline ends. Germline CDR1 is MDHEN and CDR2 is SYDVKM. This CDR3 is built from 17 residues. CDR3 bases: TGTGCCAGCACCTCCGGCCAGGGAATGTTGGGCAATCAGCCCCAGCATTTT. Residues: CASTSGQGMLGNQPQHF.

The chain is built from TRBV28 and TRBJ2-1; D might be TRBD2 (6 bases). The CDR3 contains 15 residues. Per the germline V gene, CDR1 is MDHEN and CDR2 is SYDVKM. The V end lost 5 bases, the J end lost 0 bases, and 11 bases lay between the germline ends. The CDR3 spells CASSPGLFSYNEQFF. CDR3 nucleotide sequence: TGTGCCAGCAGTCCGGGACTGTTCTCCTACAATGAGCAGTTCTTC. Full variable domain (rest looked up from reference TRBV28 and TRBJ2-1): DVKVTQSSRYLVKRTGEKVFLECVQDMDHENMFWYRQDPGLGLRLIYFSYDVKMKEKGDIPEGYSVSREKKERFSLILESASTNQTSMYLCASSPGLFSYNEQFFGPGTRLTVL.

The chain is built from TRBV14 and TRBJ1-1; TRBD1 matches at 8 bases. CDR3 length: 16 amino acids. Germline V gene data show CDR1 as SGHDN and CDR2 as FVKESK. The J segment lost 0 bases and the V segment lost 1 base, leaving 4 bases of the junction unmatched. The CDR3 region is CASSQGRTGLNTEAFF. In DNA form, the CDR3 reads TGTGCCAGCAGCCAAGGGAGGACAGGGTTGAACACTGAAGCTTTCTTT. Full variable domain (remainder filled in from reference TRBV14 and TRBJ1-1): EAGVTQFPSHSVIEKGQTVTLRCDPISGHDNLYWYRRVMGKEIKFLLHFVKESKQDESGMPNNRFLAERTGGTYSTLKVQPAELEDSGVYFCASSQGRTGLNTEAFFGQGTRLTVV.

The chain uses TRBV28 and TRBJ1-5; the D is unclear. The germline CDR1 and CDR2 sequences are MDHEN and SYDVKM. The CDR3 has 17 residues. Deletions cut 1 base from V and 5 bases from J, with 18 bases between. The DNA for the CDR3 is TGTGCCAGCAGTTTATCGGATTGGCCGGTAGCGGATCAGCCCCAGCATTTT. This codes for CASSLSDWPVADQPQHF. Filled out from reference TRBV28 and TRBJ1-5, the complete variable domain reads DVKVTQSSRYLVKRTGEKVFLECVQDMDHENMFWYRQDPGLGLRLIYFSYDVKMKEKGDIPEGYSVSREKKERFSLILESASTNQTSMYLCASSLSDWPVADQPQHFGDGTRLSIL.

The chain has TRBV9 and TRBJ1-1; tentative D call: TRBD1 (5 bases). Deletions cut 6 bases from V and 0 bases from J, with 9 bases between. The germline gives CDR1 SGDLS, CDR2 YYNGEE. This CDR3 has 13 amino acids. The CDR3 coding sequence is TGTGCCAGCAATCGGGGGTTGAACACTGAAGCTTTCTTT. This gives the protein CASNRGLNTEAFF.

On this clone itself: Other DNA sequences in the same sample also yield this CDR3. This chain links TRBV7-9 with TRBJ2-7, with D perhaps TRBD2 (6 bases). This CDR3 comprises 15 residues. Germline V gene lookup returns CDR1 SEHNR and CDR2 FQNEAQ (reference sequence). V was clipped by 1 base and J by 2 bases, with 12 bases between them. The CDR3 loop is CASSLGTSLTYEQYF. The DNA of the CDR3 is TGTGCCAGCAGCTTAGGCACTAGCCTAACCTACGAGCAGTACTTC. The full variable domain, rest sourced from reference TRBV7-9 and TRBJ2-7, is DTGVSQNPRHKITKRGQNVTFRCDPISEHNRLYWYRQTLGQGPEFLTYFQNEAQLEKSRLLSDRFSAERPKGSFSTLEIQRTEQGDSAMYLCASSLGTSLTYEQYFGPGTRLTVT.

This chain joins TRBV6-5 and TRBJ2-3, with a weak D call TRBD2 (5 bases). Germline values: CDR1 MNHEY, CDR2 SVGAGI. Trimming removed 6 bases from V and 2 bases from J, with 12 bases in between. This CDR3 is 14 amino acids long. CDR3 bases: TGTGCCAGCAGCCAACTAGGGTCCACAGATACGCAGTATTTT. This sequence encodes CASSQLGSTDTQYF.

The chain is built from TRBV4-3 and TRBJ2-1; 9 bases are shared with TRBD2. This CDR3 comprises 21 residues. Germline V CDR1 and CDR2: LGHNA, YSLEER. V trimming: 2 bases; J trimming: 3 bases; junction bases outside the gene matches: 20. CDR3 nucleotides: TGCGCCAGCAGCCAATACCCCTTAGGAGTAGCGGGAGTGGCCGTCTACAATGAGCAGTTCTTC. It translates to CASSQYPLGVAGVAVYNEQFF.